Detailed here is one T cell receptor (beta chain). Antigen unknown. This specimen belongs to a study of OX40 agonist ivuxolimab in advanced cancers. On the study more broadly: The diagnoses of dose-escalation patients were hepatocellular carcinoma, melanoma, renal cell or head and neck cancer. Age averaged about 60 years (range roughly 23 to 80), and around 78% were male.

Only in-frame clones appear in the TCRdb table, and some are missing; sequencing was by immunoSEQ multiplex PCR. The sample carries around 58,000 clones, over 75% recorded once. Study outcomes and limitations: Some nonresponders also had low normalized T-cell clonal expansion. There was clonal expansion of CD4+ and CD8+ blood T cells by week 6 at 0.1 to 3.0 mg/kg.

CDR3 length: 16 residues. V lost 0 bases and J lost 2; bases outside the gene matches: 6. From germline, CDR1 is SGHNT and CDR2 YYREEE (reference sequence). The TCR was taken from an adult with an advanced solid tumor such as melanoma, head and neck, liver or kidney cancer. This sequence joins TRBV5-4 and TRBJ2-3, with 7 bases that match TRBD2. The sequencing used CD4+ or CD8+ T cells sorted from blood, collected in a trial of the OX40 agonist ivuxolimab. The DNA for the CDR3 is TGTGCCAGCAGCTTGGTGGGCGGGAGTACCACAGATACGCAGTATTTT. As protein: CASSLVGGSTTDTQYF.